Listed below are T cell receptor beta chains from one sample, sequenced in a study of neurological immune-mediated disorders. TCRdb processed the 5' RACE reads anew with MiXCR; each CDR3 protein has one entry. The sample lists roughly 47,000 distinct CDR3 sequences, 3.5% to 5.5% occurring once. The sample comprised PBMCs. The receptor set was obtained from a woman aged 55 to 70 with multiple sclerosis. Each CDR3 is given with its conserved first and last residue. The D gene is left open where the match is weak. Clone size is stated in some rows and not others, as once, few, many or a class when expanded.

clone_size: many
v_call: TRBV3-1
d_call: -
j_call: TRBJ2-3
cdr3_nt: TGTGCCAGCAGCCAAGCCTTCACAGATACGCAGTATTTT
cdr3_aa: CASSQAFTDTQYF

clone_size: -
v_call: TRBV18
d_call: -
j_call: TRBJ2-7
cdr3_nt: TGTGCCAGCTCACGGGGAGGGGGCAGTTACGAGCAGTACTTC
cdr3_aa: CASSRGGGSYEQYF

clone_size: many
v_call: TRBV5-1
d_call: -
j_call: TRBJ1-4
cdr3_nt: TGCGCCAGCAGCTTGATGGGGGCAACTAATGAAAAACTGTTTTTT
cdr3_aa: CASSLMGATNEKLFF

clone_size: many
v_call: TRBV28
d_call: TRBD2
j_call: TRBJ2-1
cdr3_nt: TGTGCCAGCAGTTTACAGCGGGGGAAGCAGTTCTTC
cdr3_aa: CASSLQRGKQFF

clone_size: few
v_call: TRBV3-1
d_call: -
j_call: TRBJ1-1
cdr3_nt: TGTGCCAGCAGCCAAGCCGGGGTTCCTGAAGCTTTCTTT
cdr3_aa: CASSQAGVPEAFF

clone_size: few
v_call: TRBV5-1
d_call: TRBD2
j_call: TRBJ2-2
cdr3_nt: TGCGCCAGCAGCCCACCTAGCGGGAGCGGCGGGGAGCTGTTTTTT
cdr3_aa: CASSPPSGSGGELFF

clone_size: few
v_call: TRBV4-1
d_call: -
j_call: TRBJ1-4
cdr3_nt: TGCGCCAGCAGCCAAAAAATTACAGGGTTCATTGAAAAACTGTTTTTT
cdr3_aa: CASSQKITGFIEKLFF

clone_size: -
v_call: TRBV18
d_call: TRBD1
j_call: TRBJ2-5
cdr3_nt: TGTGCCAGCTCACCAGTGACAGGGGGCGCCGCGGAGACCCAGTACTTC
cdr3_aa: CASSPVTGGAAETQYF

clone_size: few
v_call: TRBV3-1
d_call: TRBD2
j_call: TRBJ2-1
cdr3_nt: TGTGCCAGCAGAAGGACTAGCGGGGGCCCTTCAAACTCCTACAATGAGCAGTTCTTC
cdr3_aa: CASRRTSGGPSNSYNEQFF

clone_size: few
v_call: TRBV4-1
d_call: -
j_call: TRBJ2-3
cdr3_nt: TGCGCCAGCAGAGCTTCAAGACTAGAGGGCACAGATACGCAGTATTTT
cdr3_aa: CASRASRLEGTDTQYF

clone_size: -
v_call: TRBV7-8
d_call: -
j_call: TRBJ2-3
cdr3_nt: TGTGCCAGCAGCTCCCCCCGACAGGCCCTGGGGGGAGATACGCAGTATTTT
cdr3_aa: CASSSPRQALGGDTQYF

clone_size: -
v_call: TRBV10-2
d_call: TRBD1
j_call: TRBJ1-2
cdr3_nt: TGCGCCAGCAGTGAACCGACAGGGTTTGGCTACACCTTC
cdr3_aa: CASSEPTGFGYTF

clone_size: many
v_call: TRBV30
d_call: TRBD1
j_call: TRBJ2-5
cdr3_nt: TGTGCCTGGCAGGGGGCGGGATGGCAAGAGACCCAGTACTTC
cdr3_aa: CAWQGAGWQETQYF

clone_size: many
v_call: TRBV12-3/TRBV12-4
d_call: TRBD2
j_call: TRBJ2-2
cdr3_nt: TGTGCCAGCAATTTCGGCGGGGGGAACACCGGGGAGCTGTTTTTT
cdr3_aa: CASNFGGGNTGELFF

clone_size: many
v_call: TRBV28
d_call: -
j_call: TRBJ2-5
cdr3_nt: TGTGCCAGCAGTCCTTATGCCCCCGGGCGGGAGACCCAGTACTTC
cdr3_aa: CASSPYAPGRETQYF

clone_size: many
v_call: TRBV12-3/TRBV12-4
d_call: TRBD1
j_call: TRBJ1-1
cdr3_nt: TGTGCCAGCAGACCGGACAGGGGCGAAGTTAGCAGGGCTTTCTTT
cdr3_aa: CASRPDRGEVSRAFF

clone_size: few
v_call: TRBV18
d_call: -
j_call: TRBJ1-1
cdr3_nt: TGTGCCAGCTCACCAACCGGGATGGGGACTGAAGCTTTCTTT
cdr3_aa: CASSPTGMGTEAFF

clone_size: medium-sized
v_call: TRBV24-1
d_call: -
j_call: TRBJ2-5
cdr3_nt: TGTGCCACCAGAGGGGGACGGAACCAAGAGACCCAGTACTTC
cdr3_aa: CATRGGRNQETQYF

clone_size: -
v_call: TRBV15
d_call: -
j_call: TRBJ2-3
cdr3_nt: TGTGCCACCAGCAGAGCCCCCGGGACAAGTAGCACAGATACGCAGTATTTT
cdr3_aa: CATSRAPGTSSTDTQYF

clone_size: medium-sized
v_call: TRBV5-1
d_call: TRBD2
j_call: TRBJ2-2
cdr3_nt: TGCGCCAGCAGCTTAGGACTAGCTCGGGGCACCGGGGAGCTGTTTTTT
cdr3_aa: CASSLGLARGTGELFF

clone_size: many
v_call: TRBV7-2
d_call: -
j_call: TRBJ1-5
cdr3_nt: TGTGCCAGCAGCTTAGAGGCAGGGCGGCCCCAGCATTTT
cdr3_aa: CASSLEAGRPQHF

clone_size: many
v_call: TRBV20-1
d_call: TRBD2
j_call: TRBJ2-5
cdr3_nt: TGCAGTGCTATCCCTAGCGGGAAGGAGACCCAGTACTTC
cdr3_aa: CSAIPSGKETQYF

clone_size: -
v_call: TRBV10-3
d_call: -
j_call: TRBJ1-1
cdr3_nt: TGTGCCATCAGTGAGGCAGCTCCAAAGAACACTGAAGCTTTCTTT
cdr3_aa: CAISEAAPKNTEAFF

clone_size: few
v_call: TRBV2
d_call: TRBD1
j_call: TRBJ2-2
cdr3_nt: TGTGCCAGCATGAGGGACAGCCTCACCGGGGAGCTGTTTTTT
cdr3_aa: CASMRDSLTGELFF

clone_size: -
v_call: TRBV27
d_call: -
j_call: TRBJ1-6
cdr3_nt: TGTGCCAGCAGTTTAAACGCAGGGGTAGGCCCCCTCCACTTT
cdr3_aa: CASSLNAGVGPLHF

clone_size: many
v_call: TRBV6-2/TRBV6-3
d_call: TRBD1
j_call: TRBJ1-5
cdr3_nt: TGTGCCAGCAGAACGGGAACGGACAGGGCGGGCAATCAGCCCCAGAATTTT
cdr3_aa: CASRTGTDRAGNQPQNF

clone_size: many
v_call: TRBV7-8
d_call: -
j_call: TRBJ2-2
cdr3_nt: TGTGCCAGCAGATCGAACACCGGGGAGCTGTTTTTT
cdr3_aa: CASRSNTGELFF

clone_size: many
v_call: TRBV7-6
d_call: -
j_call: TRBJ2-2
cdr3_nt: TGTGCCAGCAGCTTAGCTGCGGGCCCAAGGGTCGGGGAGCTGTTTTTT
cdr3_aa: CASSLAAGPRVGELFF

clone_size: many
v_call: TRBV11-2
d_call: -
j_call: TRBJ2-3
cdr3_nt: TGTGCCAGCAGCCGATTCACAGATACGCAGTATTTT
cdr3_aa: CASSRFTDTQYF

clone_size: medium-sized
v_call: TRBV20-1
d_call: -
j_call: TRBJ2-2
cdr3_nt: TGCAGTGCTAGACCCCGTCGTTCTAACACCGGGGAGCTGTTTTTT
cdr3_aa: CSARPRRSNTGELFF

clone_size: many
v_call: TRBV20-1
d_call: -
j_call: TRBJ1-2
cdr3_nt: TGCAGTGCTAGAGATCCCCCGCCGACGAGGACCCCTGGCTACACCTTC
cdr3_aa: CSARDPPPTRTPGYTF

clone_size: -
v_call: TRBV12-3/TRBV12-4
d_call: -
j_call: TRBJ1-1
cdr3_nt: TGTGCCAGCAGTTTGATCGTTTTAAACACTGAAGCTTTCTTT
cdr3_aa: CASSLIVLNTEAFF

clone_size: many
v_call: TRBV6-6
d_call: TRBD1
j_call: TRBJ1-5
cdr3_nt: TGTGCCAGCAGTCAACTAACCTCCAGGGGGTGGGATAGCAATCAGCCCCAGCATTTT
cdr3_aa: CASSQLTSRGWDSNQPQHF

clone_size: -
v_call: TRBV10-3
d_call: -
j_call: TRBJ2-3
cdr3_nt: TGTGCCATCAGTGCGGGTCCAGCGGACACAGATACGCAGTATTTT
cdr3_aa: CAISAGPADTDTQYF

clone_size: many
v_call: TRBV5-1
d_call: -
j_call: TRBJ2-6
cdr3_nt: TGCGCCAGCAACAGGGCGTCTGGGGCCAACGTCCTGACTTTC
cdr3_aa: CASNRASGANVLTF

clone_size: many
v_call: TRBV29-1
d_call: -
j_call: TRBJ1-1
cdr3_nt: TGCAGCATAAGGGGAGGAGGGACTGAAGCTTTCTTT
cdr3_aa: CSIRGGGTEAFF

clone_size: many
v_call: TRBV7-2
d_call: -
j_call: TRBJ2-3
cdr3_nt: TGTGCCAGCAGCTCCCTCGGAAGCGGGTCGCAGTATTTT
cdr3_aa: CASSSLGSGSQYF

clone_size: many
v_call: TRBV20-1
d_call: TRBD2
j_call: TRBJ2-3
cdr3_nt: TGCAGTGCTACTAGCGGCAGCACAGATACGCAGTATTTT
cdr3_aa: CSATSGSTDTQYF

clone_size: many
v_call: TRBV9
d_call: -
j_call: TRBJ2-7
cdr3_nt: TGTGCCAGCAGCGTAGGCCCGGATTCCTACGAGCAGTACTTC
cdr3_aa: CASSVGPDSYEQYF

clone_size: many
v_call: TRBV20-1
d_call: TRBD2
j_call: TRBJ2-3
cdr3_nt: TGCAGTGCTTCCGGGACTAGCGGGAAATCCGCTCGCCCAGATACGCAGTATTTT
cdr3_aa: CSASGTSGKSARPDTQYF

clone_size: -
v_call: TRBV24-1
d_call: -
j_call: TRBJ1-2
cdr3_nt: TGTGCCACCAGCAGGGGCCCGGGTGGCTACACCTTC
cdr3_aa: CATSRGPGGYTF

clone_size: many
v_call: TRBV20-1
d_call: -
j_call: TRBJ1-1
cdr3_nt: TGCAGTGCGGGACGAAGAGAAGCTTTCTTT
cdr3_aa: CSAGRREAFF

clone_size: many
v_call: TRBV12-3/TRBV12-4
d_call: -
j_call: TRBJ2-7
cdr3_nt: TGTGCCAGCAGCCTGGGTCTCTACGAGCAGTACTTC
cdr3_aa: CASSLGLYEQYF

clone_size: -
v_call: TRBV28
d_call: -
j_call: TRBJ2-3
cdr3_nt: TGTGCCAGCAGTTTTCTGGGGGTGGATACGCAGTATTTT
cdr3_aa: CASSFLGVDTQYF

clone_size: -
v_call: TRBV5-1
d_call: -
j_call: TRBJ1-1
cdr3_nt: TGCGCCAGCAGCTTGGACCCACAGGGAGTAGAAGCTTTCTTT
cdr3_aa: CASSLDPQGVEAFF